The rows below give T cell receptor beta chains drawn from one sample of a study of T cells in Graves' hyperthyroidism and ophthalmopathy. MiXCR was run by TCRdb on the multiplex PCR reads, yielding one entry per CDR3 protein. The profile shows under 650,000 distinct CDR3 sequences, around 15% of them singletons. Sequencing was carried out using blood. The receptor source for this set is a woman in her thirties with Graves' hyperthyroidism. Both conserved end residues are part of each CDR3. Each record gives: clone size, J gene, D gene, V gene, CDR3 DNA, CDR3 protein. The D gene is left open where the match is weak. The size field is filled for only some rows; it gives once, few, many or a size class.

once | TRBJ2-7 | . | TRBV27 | TGTGCCAGCAGTCCCCGGGGCGCCAACAACTACGAGCAGTACTTC | CASSPRGANNYEQYF
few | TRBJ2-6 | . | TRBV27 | TGTGCCAGCAGGAAGATTTATGGGGCCAACGTCCTGACTTTC | CASRKIYGANVLTF
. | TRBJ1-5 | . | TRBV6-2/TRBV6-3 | TGTGCCAGCAGTTACGAACGGGTCCAGCCCCAGCATTTT | CASSYERVQPQHF
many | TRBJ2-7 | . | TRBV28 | TGTGCCAGCACGGCGAGCCAGGGGGGTTTCCACGAGCAGTACTTC | CASTASQGGFHEQYF
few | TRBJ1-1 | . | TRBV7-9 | TGTGCCAGCCTGGGAGGGCTCACTGAAGCTTTCTTT | CASLGGLTEAFF
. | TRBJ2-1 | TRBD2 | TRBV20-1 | TGCAGTGCTAGGGGGGGGAGGAATGAGCAGTTCTTC | CSARGGRNEQFF
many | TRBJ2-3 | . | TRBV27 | TGTGCCAGCAGTTTGATGGCGGGCAGGGCTATCGATACGCAGTATTTT | CASSLMAGRAIDTQYF
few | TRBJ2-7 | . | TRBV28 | TGTGCCAGCAGACCCCTGGGGGGTACGGGAGAGCAGTACTTC | CASRPLGGTGEQYF
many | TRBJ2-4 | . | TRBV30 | TGTGCCTGGAGTGCCCAGGGGGGAATCGACATTCAGTACTTC | CAWSAQGGIDIQYF
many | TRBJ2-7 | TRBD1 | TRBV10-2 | TGCGCCAGCAACGGGGAAGGGGGCAACTACGAGCAGTACTTC | CASNGEGGNYEQYF
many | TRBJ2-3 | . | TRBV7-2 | TGTGCCAGCAGCCCCGCCACAAATACGCAGTATTTT | CASSPATNTQYF
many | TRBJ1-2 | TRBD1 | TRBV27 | TGTGCCAGCGGAGAACGCGGACAGGGGGGGGACTATGGCTACACCTTC | CASGERGQGGDYGYTF
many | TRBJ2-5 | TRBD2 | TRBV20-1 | TGCAGTGCTAGAGCGGGGACTAGCGGTAACCAAGAGACCCAGTACTTC | CSARAGTSGNQETQYF
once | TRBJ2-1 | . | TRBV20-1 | TGCAGTGCTATGATAGCAGACCCCTCCCTCTACAATGAGCAGTTCTTC | CSAMIADPSLYNEQFF
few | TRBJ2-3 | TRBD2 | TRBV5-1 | TGCGCCAGCAGCTTGGCTACTAGCGACACAGATACGCAGTATTTT | CASSLATSDTDTQYF
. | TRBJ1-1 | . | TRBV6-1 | TGTGCCAGCAGTGTCGGGGGGGCGCACACTGAAGCTTTCTTT | CASSVGGAHTEAFF
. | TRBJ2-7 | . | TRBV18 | TGTGCCAGCTCACCACCGACAGTCTCCTACGAGCAGTACTTC | CASSPPTVSYEQYF
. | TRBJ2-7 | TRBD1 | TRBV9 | TGTGCCAGCAGCCCGGGACAGGGGGCCGACGAGCAGTACTTC | CASSPGQGADEQYF
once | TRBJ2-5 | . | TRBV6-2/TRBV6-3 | TGTGCCAGCAGTTGTCTAGGGACCAACCAAGAGACCCAGTACTTC | CASSCLGTNQETQYF
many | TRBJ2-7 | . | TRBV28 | TGTGCCAGCAGTTTCGAGTCCGGGGGGCCTACGGACGAGCAGTACTTC | CASSFESGGPTDEQYF
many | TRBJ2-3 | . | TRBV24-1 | TGTGCCACCAGTTCTGGGATCCCAGATACGCAGTATTTT | CATSSGIPDTQYF
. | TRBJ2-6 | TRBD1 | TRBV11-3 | TGTGCCAGCAGCTTATCCCAGGGGGCGTATGGGGCCAACGTCCTGACTTTC | CASSLSQGAYGANVLTF
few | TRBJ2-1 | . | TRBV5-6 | TGTGCCAGCACCCCCAGGGATTCCTACAATGAGCAGTTCTTC | CASTPRDSYNEQFF
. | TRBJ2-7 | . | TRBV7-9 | TGTGCCAGCAGCTTTGGGGCGGGCGAGCAGTACTTC | CASSFGAGEQYF
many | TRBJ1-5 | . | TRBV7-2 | TGTGCCAGCAGCTTCAATCCGAATCAGCCCCAGCATTTT | CASSFNPNQPQHF
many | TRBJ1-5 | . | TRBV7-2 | TGTGCCAGCAGTTTGGGGGGCACGGGCAATCAGCCCCAGCATTTT | CASSLGGTGNQPQHF
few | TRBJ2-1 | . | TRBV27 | TGTGCCAGCACCCCCGGGACGGACCCTAGGAATGAGCAGTTCTTC | CASTPGTDPRNEQFF
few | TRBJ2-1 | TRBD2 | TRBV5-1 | TGCGCCAGCAGCGAGGTTGGGACTAGCGAGTACAATGAGCAGTTCTTC | CASSEVGTSEYNEQFF
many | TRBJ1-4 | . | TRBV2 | TGTGCCAGCACGAGTCAAGGGAGGGGAAAACTGTTTTTT | CASTSQGRGKLFF
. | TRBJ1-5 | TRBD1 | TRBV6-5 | TGTGCCAGCAGTTCAGGGGACAGTCAGCCCCAGCATTTT | CASSSGDSQPQHF
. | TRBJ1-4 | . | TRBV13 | TGTGCCAGCAGCTCCGGGTATGATAATGAAAAACTGTTTTTT | CASSSGYDNEKLFF
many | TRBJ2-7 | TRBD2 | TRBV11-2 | TGTGCCAGCAGCTTAAAGGGAGCGGGAGGGCCGTACGAGCAGTACTTC | CASSLKGAGGPYEQYF
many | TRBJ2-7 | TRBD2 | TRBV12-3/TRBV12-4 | TGTGCCAGCAGTCAAAGAGCGGGAAGTACCTACGAGCAGTACTTC | CASSQRAGSTYEQYF
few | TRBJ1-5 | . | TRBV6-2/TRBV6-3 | TGTGCCAGCAGTTACATCCAGAAGAGCAATCAGCCCCAGCATTTT | CASSYIQKSNQPQHF
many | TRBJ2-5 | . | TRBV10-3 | TGTGCCATCAGTGACTCGGACTCCCAAGAGACCCAGTACTTC | CAISDSDSQETQYF
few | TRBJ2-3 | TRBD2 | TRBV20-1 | TGCAGTGCTAGAACCTCTAGCGGGGCCAGCACAGATACGCAGTATTTT | CSARTSSGASTDTQYF
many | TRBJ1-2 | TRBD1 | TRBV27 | TGTGCCAGCAGACGGGACAGGGGAGATGGCTACACCTTC | CASRRDRGDGYTF
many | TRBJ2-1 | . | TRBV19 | TGTGCCAGTAGTATAACCGCCGGATACAGGTTGAGCTCCTACAATGAGCAGTTCTTC | CASSITAGYRLSSYNEQFF
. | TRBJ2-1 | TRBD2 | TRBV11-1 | TGTGCCAGCAGCCTAGCGGTAGCTATCTATGAGCAGTTCTTC | CASSLAVAIYEQFF
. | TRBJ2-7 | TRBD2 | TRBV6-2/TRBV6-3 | TGTGCCAGCAGAGAGACCTATGGGACTAGCGGGAGCTACGAGCAGTACTTC | CASRETYGTSGSYEQYF
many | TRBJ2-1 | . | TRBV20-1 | TGCAGTGCTAGAGAGACGGGGATGGGTGAGCAGTTCTTC | CSARETGMGEQFF
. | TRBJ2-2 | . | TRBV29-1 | TGCAGCGTTGTCTTGGACACCGGGGAGCTGTTTTTT | CSVVLDTGELFF
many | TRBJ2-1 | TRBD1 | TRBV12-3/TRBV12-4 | TGTGCCAGCAGTTTATTGGGACAGGGCTACAATGAGCAGTTCTTC | CASSLLGQGYNEQFF
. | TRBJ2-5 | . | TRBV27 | TGTGCCAGCAGTCCGACCTCGACATTTTACCAAGAGACCCAGTACTTC | CASSPTSTFYQETQYF
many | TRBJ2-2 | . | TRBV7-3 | TGTGCCAGCAGCCTTACGCTAAACACCGGGGAGCTGTTTTTT | CASSLTLNTGELFF
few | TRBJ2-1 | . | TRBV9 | TGTGCCAGCGGACCGGCTTCCACCCCCACTGAGCAGTTCTTC | CASGPASTPTEQFF
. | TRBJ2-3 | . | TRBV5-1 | TGCGCCAGCAGCTTCCGGGGCGCGGATACGCAGTATTTT | CASSFRGADTQYF
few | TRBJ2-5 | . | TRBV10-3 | TGTGCCATCAGGGCCGCAGTCCAGGAGACCCAGTACTTC | CAIRAAVQETQYF
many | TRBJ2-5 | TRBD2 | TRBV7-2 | TGTGCCAGCAGCATAAGGACTAGCAGAGAGACCCAGTACTTC | CASSIRTSRETQYF
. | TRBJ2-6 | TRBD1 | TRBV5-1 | TGTGCCAGCAGCCCGGGACAGGGACCCTCTGGGGCCAACGTCCTGACTTTC | CASSPGQGPSGANVLTF
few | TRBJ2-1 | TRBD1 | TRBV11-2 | TGTGCCAGCAGCTTGGATCGGGACAGGCTACATCTTTCCTTATGCAATGAGCAGTTCTTC | CASSLDRDRLHLSLCNEQFF
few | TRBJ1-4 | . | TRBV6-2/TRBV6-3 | TGTGCCAGCAGTTACGACGCGGGGACCCCCGCAACTAATGAAAAACTGTTTTTT | CASSYDAGTPATNEKLFF
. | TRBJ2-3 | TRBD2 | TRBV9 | TGTGCCAGCAGCTTAGAACCCGGGACTAGCGCCGCAGATACGCAGTATTTT | CASSLEPGTSAADTQYF